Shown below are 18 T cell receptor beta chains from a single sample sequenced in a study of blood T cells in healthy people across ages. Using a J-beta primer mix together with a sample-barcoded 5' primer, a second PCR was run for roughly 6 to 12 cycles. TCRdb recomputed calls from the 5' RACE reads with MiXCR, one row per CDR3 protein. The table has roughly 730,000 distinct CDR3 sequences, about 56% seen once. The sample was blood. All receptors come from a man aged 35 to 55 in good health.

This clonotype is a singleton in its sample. The CDR3 DNA is TGCAGCGCATCGGTCGGCGGGGATTCACCCCTCCACTTT. The encoded protein is CSASVGGDSPLHF. This sequence joins TRBV29-1 and TRBJ1-6; D gene unclear. Trimming took off 7 bases at V and 8 bases at J, with 15 bases between the two ends. The CDR3 consists of 13 residues. Germline CDR1 reads SQVTM; CDR2 reads ANQGSEA.

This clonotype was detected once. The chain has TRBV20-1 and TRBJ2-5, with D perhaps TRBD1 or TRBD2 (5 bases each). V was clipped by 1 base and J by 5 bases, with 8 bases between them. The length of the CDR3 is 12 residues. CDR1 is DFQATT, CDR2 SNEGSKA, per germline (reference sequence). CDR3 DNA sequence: TGCAGTGCTAGAGTTTGGGGGGAGACCCAGTACTTC. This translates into CSARVWGETQYF.

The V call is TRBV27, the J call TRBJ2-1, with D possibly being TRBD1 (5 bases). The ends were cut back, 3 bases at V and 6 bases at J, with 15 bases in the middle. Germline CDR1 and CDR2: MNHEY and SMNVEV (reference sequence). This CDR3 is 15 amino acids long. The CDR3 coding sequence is TGTGCCAGCAGTTTCCTTGCCCTTGGGGCCAATGAGCAGTTCTTC. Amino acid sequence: CASSFLALGANEQFF.

CDR3 region: CASSLTSGEYTDTQYF. CDR3 nucleotides: TGTGCCAGCTCTCTTACTAGCGGGGAGTACACAGATACGCAGTATTTT. The V call is TRBV18, the J call TRBJ2-3; 10 bases map to TRBD2. The CDR3 consists of 16 residues. Trimming cost V 6 bases and J 2 bases; bases outside gene matches: 8. Germline CDR1 and CDR2: KGHSH and LQKENI.

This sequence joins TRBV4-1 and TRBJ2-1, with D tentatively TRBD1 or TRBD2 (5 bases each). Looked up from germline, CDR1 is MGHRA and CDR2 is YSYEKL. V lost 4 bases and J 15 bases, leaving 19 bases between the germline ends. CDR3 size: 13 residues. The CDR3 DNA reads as TGCGCCAGCAGCCCTCCTTTGGGGGAGTCTCTGTTCTTC. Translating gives CASSPPLGESLFF.

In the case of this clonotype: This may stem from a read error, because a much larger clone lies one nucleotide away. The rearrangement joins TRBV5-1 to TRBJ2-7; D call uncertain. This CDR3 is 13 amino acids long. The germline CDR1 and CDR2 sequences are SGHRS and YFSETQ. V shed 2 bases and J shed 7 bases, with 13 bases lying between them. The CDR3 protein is CASSFGFLAEQYF. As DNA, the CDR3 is TGCGCCAGCAGCTTTGGGTTTTTAGCTGAGCAGTACTTC.

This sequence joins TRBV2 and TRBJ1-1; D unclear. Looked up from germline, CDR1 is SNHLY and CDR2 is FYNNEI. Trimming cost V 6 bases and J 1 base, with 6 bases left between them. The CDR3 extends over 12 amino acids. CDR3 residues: CASRQQNTEAFF. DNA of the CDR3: TGTGCCAGCAGACAACAGAACACTGAAGCTTTCTTT.

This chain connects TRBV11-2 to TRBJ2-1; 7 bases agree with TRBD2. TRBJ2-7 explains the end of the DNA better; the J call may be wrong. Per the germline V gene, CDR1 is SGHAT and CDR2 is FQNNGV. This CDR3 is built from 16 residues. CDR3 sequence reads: CASSLLLADSYNEQYF. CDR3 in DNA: TGTGCCAGCAGCTTACTTCTAGCGGACTCCTACAATGAGCAGTACTTC.

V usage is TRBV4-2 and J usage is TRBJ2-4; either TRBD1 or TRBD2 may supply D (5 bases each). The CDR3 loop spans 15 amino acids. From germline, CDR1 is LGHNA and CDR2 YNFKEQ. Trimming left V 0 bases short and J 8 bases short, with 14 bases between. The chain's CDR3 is CASSQDGILGDIQYF. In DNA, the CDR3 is TGTGCCAGCAGCCAAGACGGGATTCTGGGGGACATTCAGTACTTC.

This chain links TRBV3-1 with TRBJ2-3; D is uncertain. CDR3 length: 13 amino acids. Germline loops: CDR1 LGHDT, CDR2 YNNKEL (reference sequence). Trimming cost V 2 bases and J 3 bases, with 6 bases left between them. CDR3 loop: CASSQYGTDTQYF. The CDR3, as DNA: TGTGCCAGCAGCCAATACGGTACAGATACGCAGTATTTT.

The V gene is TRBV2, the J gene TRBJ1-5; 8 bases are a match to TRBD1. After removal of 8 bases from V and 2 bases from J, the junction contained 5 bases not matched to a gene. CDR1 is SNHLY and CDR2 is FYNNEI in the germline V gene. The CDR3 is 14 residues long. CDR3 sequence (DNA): TGTGCCAGCTCTGGGACAGGCCGCAATCAGCCCCAGCATTTT. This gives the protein CASSGTGRNQPQHF.

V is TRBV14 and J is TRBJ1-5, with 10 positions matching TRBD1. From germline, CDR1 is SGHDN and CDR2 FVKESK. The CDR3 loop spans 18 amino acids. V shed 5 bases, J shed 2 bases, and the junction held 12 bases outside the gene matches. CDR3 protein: CASSEGGTGAFGNQPQHF. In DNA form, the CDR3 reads TGTGCCAGCAGCGAAGGTGGGACAGGGGCTTTCGGCAATCAGCCCCAGCATTTT.

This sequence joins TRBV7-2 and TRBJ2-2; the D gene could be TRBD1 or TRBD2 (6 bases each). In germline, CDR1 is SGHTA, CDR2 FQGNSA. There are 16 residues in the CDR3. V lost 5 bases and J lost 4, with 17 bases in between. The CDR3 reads CASSLGGQRLTGELFF. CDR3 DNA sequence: TGTGCCAGCAGCCTAGGGGGGCAGCGCCTCACCGGGGAGCTGTTTTTT.

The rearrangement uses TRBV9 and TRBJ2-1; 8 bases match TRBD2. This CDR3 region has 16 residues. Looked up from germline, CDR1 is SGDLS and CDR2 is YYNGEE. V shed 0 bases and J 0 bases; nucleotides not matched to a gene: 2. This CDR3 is CASSVGLASSYNEQFF. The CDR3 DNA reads TGTGCCAGCAGCGTAGGACTAGCGAGCTCCTACAATGAGCAGTTCTTC.

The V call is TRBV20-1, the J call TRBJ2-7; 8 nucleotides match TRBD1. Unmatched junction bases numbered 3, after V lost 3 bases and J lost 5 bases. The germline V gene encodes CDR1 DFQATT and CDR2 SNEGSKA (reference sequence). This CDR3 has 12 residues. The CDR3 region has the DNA TGCAGTGCTAGTGGACAGGGTAACGAGCAGTACTTC. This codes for CSASGQGNEQYF.

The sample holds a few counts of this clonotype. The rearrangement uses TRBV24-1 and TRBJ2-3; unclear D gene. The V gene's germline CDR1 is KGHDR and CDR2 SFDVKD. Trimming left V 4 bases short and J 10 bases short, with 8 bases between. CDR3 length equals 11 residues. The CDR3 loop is CATSDVLAQYF. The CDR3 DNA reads TGTGCCACCAGTGACGTCTTGGCGCAGTATTTT.

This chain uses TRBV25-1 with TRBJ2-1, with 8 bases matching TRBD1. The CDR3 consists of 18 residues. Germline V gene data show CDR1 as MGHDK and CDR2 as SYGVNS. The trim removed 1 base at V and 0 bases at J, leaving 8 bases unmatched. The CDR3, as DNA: TGTGCCAGCAGTGAATTCGGGGGAACAGGGGGCTCCTACAATGAGCAGTTCTTC. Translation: CASSEFGGTGGSYNEQFF.

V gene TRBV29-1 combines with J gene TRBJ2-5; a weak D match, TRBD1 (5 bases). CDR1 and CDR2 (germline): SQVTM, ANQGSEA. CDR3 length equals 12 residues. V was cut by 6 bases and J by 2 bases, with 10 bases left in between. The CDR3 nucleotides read TGCAGCGTCCCAAGGGGACAAGAGACCCAGTACTTC. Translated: CSVPRGQETQYF. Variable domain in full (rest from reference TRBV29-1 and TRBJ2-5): SAVISQKPSRDICQRGTSLTIQCQVDSQVTMMFWYRQQPGQSLTLIATANQGSEATYESGFVIDKFPISRPNLTFSTLTVSNMSPEDSSIYLCSVPRGQETQYFGPGTRLLVL.